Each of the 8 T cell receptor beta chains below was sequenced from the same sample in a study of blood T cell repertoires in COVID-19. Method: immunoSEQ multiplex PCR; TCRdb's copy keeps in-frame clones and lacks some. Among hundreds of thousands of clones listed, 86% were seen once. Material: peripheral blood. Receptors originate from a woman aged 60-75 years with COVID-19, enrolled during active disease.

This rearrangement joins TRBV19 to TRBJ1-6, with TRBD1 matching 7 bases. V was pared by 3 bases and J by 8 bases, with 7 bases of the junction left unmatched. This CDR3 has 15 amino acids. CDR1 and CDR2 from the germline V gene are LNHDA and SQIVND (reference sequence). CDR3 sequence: CASSIFGRGDSPLHF. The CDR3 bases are TGTGCCAGTAGTATTTTCGGCAGGGGGGATTCACCCCTCCACTTT.

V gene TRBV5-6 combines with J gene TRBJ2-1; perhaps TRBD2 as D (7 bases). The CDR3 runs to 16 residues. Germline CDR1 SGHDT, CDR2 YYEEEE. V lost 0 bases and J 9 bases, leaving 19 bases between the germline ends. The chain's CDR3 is CASSLASSGGGTEQFF. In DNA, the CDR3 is TGTGCCAGCAGCTTGGCCTCCTCTGGGGGGGGCACTGAGCAGTTCTTC.

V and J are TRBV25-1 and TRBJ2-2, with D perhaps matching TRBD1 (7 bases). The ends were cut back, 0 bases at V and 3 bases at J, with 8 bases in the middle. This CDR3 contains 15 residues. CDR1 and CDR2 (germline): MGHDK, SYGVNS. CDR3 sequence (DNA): TGTGCCAGCAGTGAATACAGGGGGGACACCGGGGAGCTGTTTTTT. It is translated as CASSEYRGDTGELFF.

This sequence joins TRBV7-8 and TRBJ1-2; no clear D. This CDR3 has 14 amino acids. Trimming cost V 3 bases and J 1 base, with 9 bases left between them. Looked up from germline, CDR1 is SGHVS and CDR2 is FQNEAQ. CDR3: CASSFGGVNYGYTF. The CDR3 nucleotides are TGTGCCAGCAGCTTTGGCGGGGTTAACTATGGCTACACCTTC. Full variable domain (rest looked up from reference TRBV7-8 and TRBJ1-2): GAGVSQSPRYKVAKRGQDVALRCDPISGHVSLFWYQQALGQGPEFLTYFQNEAQLDKSGLPSDRFFAERPEGSVSTLKIQRTQQEDSAVYLCASSFGGVNYGYTFGSGTRLTVV.

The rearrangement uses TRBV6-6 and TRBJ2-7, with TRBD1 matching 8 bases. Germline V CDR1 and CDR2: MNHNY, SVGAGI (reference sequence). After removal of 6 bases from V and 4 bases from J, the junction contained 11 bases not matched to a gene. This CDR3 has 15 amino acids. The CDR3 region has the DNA TGTGCCAGCAGGCCGATAGGACAGGGTCAATACGAGCAGTACTTC. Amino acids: CASRPIGQGQYEQYF.

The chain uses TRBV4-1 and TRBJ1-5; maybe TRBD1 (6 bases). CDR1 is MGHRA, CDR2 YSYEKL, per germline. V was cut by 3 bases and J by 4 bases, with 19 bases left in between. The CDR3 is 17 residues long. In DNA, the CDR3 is TGCGCCAGCAGCCAGGTAGGGCGGGGGCGTGAGAATCAGCCCCAGCATTTT. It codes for CASSQVGRGRENQPQHF.

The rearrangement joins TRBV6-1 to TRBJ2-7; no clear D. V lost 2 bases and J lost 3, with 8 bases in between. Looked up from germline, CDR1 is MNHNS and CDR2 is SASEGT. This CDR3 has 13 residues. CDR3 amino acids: CASSEYGSYEQYF. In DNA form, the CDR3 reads TGTGCCAGCAGTGAATACGGTAGCTACGAGCAGTACTTC.

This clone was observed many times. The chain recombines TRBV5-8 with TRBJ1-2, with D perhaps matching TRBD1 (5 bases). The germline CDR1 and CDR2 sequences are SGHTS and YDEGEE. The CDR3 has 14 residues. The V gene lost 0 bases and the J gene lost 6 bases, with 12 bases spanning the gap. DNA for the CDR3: TGTGCCAGCAGCTTGGGGCAGGGATTCGATGGCTACACCTTC. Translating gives CASSLGQGFDGYTF. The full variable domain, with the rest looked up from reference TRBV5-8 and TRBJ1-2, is EAGVTQSPTHLIKTRGQQATLRCSPISGHTSVYWYQQALGLGLQFLLWYDEGEERNRGNFPPRFSGRQFPNYSSELNVNALELEDSALYLCASSLGQGFDGYTFGSGTRLTVV.